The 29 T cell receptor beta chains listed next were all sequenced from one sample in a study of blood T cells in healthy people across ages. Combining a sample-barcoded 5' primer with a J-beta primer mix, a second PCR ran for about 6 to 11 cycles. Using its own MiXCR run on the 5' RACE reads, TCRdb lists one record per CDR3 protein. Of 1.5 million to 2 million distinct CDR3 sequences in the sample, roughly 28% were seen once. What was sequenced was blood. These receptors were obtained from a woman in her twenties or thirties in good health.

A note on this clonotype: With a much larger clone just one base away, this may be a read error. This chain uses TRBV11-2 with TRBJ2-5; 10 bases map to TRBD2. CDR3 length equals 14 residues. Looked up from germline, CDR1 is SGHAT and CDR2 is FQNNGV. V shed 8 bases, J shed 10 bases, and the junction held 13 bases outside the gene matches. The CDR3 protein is CASGSSGGVYDQYF. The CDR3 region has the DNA TGTGCCAGCGGCTCTAGCGGGGGAGTCTACGACCAGTACTTC. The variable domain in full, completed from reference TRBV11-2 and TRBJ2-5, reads EAGVAQSPRYKIIEKRQSVAFWCNPISGHATLYWYQQILGQGPKLLIQFQNNGVVDDSQLPKDRFSAERLKGVDSTLKIQPAKLEDSAVYLCASGSSGGVYDQYFGPGTRLLVL.

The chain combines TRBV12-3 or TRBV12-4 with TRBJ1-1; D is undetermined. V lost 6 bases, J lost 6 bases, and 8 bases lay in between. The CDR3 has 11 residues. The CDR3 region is CASRSRAEAFF. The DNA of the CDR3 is TGTGCCAGCAGGTCCCGGGCTGAAGCTTTCTTT.

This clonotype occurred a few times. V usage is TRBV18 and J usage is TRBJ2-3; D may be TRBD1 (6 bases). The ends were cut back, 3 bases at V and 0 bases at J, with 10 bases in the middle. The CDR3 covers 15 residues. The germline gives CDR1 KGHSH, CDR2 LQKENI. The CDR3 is CASSPQTGSTDTQYF. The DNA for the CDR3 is TGTGCCAGCTCACCCCAGACAGGAAGCACAGATACGCAGTATTTT.

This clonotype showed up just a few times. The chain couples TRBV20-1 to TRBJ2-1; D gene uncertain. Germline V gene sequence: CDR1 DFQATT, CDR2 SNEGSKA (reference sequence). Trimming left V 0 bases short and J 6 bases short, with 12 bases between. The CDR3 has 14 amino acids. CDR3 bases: TGCAGTGCTAGAGATACATCGCCTGGCAATGAGCAGTTCTTC. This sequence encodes CSARDTSPGNEQFF.

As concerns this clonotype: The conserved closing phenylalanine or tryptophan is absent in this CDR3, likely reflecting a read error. CDR3 DNA: TGCGCCAGCAGATTTGAGGAGACCCAGTACGTC. As protein: CASRFEETQYV. J is TRBJ2-5 and V is TRBV5-1; the D is unclear. This CDR3 spans 11 amino acids. Germline V gene lookup returns CDR1 SGHRS and CDR2 YFSETQ. Trimming took off 5 bases at V and 5 bases at J, with 7 bases between the two ends.

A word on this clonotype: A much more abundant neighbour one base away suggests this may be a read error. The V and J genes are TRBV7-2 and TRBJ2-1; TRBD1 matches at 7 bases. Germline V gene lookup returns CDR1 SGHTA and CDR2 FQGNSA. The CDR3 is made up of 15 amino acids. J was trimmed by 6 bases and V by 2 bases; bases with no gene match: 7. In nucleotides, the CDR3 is TGTGCCAGCAGCTTACGAGGACAGGCTGGCAATGAGCAGTTCTTC. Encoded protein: CASSLRGQAGNEQFF.

This CDR3 reads CASSPDGKETQYF. The CDR3 region has the DNA TGTGCCAGCAGTCCGGACGGAAAAGAGACCCAGTACTTC. The chain links TRBV5-6 to TRBJ2-5; D gene unclear. The CDR3 runs to 13 residues. With 5 bases removed from V and 3 bases from J, the gap between germline ends came to 11 bases. Germline CDR1 SGHDT, CDR2 YYEEEE.

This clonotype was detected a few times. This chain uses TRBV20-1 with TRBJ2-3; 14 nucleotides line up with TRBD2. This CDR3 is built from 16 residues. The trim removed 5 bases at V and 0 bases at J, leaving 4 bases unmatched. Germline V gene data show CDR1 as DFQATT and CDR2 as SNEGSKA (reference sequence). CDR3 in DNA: TGCAGTGCTCGGACTAGCGGGGGGATTAGCACAGATACGCAGTATTTT. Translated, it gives CSARTSGGISTDTQYF.

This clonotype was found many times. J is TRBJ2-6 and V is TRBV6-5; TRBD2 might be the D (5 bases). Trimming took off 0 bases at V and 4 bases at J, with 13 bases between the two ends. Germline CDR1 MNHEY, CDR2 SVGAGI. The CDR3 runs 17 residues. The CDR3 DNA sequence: TGTGCCAGCAGTTACTCGACGTCTTCGGGAGGGGCCAACGTCCTGACTTTC. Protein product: CASSYSTSSGGANVLTF.

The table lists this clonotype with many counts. The CDR3 here is CAIRTRTTSYNEQFF. The CDR3 nucleotides are TGTGCCATCAGGACACGGACTACCTCCTACAATGAGCAGTTCTTC. The chain joins TRBV10-3 to TRBJ2-1; tentatively, D is TRBD2 (6 bases). V lost 6 bases, J lost 0 bases, and 12 bases lay in between. Germline CDR1 is ENHRY and CDR2 is SYGVKD. CDR3 length: 15 amino acids.

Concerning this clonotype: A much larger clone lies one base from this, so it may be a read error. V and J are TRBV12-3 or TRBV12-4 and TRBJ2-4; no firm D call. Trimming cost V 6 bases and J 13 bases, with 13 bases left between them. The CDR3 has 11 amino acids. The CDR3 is CASSNNDEQYF. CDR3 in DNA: TGTGCCAGCAGCAATAACGATGAGCAGTACTTC.

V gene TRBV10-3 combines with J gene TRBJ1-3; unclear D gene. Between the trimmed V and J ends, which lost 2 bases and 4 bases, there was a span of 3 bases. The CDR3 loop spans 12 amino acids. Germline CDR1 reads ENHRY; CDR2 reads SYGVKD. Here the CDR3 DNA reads TGTGCCATCAGTGAGGGCGGAAACACCATATATTTT. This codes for CAISEGGNTIYF.

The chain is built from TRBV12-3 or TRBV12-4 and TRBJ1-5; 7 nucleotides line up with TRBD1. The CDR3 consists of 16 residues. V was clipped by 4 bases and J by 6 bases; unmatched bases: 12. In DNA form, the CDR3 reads TGTGCCAGCAGTTCGCCGACAGGGTCCGGAGGTCAGCCCCAGCATTTT. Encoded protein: CASSSPTGSGGQPQHF.

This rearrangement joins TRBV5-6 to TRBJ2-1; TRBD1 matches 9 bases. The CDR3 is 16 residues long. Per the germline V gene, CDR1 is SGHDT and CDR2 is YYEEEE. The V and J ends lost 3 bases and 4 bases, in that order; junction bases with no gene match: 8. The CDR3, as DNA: TGTGCCAGCAGCTGGGTGACAGGGGGAGTATACAATGAGCAGTTCTTC. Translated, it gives CASSWVTGGVYNEQFF.

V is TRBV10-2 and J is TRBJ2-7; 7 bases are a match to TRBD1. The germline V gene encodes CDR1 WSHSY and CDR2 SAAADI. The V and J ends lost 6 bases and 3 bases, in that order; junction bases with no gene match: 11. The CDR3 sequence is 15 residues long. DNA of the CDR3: TGCGCCAGCAGGGACCGGGACAGAAGCTTCTACGAGCAGTACTTC. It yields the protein CASRDRDRSFYEQYF.

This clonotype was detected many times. The DNA of the CDR3 is TGTGCCAGCAGTTCACTTATGGGACTACCCCTATCCTACGAGCAGTACTTC. It codes for CASSSLMGLPLSYEQYF. The rearrangement joins TRBV27 to TRBJ2-7, with TRBD2 identical over 7 bases. CDR3 length equals 17 residues. Looked up from germline, CDR1 is MNHEY and CDR2 is SMNVEV (reference sequence). V lost 4 bases, J lost 1 base, and 13 bases stayed unmatched.

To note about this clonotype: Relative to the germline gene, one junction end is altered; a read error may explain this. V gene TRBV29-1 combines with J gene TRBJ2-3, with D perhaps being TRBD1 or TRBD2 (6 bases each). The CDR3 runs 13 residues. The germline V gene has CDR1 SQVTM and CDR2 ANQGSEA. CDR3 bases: TGCAGCGTTGATATCGGGGGCACAGATGCGCAGTATTTT. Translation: CSVDIGGTDAQYF.

The CDR3 DNA follows: TGTGCCAGCAGCTTAGATGAGGGGCGCCTTGAGCAGTACTTC. This sequence encodes CASSLDEGRLEQYF. V gene TRBV11-3 combines with J gene TRBJ2-4, with D possibly being TRBD1 or TRBD2 (5 bases each). This CDR3 is built from 14 residues. V lost 0 bases, J lost 13 bases, and 16 bases lay in between. Germline lookup yields CDR1 SGHNT and CDR2 YENEEA.

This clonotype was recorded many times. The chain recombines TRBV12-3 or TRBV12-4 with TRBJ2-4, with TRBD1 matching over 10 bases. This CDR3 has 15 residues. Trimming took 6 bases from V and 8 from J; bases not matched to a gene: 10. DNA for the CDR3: TGTGCCAGCAGGACAGGGGGCCACGACCGGGACATTCAGTACTTC. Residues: CASRTGGHDRDIQYF.

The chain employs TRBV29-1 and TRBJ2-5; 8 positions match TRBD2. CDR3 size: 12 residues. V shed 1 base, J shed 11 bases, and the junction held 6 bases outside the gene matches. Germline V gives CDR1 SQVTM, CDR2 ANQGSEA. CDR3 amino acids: CSVEVGGAEQYF. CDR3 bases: TGCAGCGTTGAAGTCGGGGGGGCGGAGCAGTACTTC.

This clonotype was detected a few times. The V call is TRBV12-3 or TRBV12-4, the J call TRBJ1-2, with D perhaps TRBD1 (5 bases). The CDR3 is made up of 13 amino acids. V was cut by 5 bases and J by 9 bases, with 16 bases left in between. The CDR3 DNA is TGTGCCAGCAGTCCAAGAGCGGGGGGGAGCTACACCTTC. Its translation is CASSPRAGGSYTF.

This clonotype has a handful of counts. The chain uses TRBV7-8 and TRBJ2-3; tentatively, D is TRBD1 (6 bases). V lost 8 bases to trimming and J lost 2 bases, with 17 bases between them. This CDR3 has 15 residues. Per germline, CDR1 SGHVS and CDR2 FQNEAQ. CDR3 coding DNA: TGTGCCAGCGGCATTACAGGGAGAGACACAGATACGCAGTATTTT. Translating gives CASGITGRDTDTQYF.

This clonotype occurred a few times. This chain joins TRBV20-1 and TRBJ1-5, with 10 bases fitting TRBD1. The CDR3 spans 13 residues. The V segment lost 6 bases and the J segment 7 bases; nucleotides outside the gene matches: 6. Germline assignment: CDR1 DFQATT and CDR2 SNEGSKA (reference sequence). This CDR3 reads CSAQTGGEQPQHF. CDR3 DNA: TGCAGTGCACAGACAGGGGGCGAGCAGCCCCAGCATTTT.

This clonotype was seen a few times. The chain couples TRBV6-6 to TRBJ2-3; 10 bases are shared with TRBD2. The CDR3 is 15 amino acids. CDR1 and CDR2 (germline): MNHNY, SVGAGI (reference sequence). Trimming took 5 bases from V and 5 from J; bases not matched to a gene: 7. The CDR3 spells CASSTSSGGIDTQYF. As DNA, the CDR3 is TGTGCCAGCAGTACTTCTAGCGGGGGTATAGATACGCAGTATTTT.

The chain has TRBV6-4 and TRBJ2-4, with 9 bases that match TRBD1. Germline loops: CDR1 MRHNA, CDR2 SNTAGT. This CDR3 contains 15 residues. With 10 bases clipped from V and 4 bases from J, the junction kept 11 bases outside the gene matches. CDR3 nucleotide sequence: TGTGCCAATCGATTTCGGGACAGGGATAAAAACATTCAGTACTTC. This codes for CANRFRDRDKNIQYF.

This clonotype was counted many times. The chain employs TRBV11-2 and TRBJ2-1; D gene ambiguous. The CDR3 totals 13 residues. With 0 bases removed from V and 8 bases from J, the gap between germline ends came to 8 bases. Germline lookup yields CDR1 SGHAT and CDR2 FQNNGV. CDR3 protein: CASSLDRADEQFF. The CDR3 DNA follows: TGTGCCAGCAGCTTAGATCGGGCTGATGAGCAGTTCTTC. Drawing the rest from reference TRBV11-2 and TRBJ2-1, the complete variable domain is EAGVAQSPRYKIIEKRQSVAFWCNPISGHATLYWYQQILGQGPKLLIQFQNNGVVDDSQLPKDRFSAERLKGVDSTLKIQPAKLEDSAVYLCASSLDRADEQFFGPGTRLTVL.

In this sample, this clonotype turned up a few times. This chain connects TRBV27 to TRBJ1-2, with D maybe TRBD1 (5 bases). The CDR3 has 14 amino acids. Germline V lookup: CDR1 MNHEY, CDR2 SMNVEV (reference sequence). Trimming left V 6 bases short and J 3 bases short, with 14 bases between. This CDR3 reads CASSRDPEDYGYTF. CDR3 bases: TGTGCCAGCAGCCGGGACCCGGAGGACTATGGCTACACCTTC.

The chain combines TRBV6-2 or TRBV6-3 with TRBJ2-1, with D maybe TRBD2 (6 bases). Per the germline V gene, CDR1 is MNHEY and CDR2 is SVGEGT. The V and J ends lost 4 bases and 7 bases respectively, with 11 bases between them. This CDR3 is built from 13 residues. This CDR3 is CASSWDSPNEQFF. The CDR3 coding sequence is TGTGCCAGCAGTTGGGACTCCCCTAATGAGCAGTTCTTC.

CDR3 coding DNA: TGTGCCAGCAGTGATGTAGGGCGTAACTATGGCTACACCTTC. This translates into CASSDVGRNYGYTF. The V gene is TRBV2, the J gene TRBJ1-2; no clear D gene. CDR1 and CDR2 (germline): SNHLY, FYNNEI. The V end lost 3 bases, the J end lost 1 base, and 9 bases lay between the germline ends. This CDR3 is 14 amino acids long.